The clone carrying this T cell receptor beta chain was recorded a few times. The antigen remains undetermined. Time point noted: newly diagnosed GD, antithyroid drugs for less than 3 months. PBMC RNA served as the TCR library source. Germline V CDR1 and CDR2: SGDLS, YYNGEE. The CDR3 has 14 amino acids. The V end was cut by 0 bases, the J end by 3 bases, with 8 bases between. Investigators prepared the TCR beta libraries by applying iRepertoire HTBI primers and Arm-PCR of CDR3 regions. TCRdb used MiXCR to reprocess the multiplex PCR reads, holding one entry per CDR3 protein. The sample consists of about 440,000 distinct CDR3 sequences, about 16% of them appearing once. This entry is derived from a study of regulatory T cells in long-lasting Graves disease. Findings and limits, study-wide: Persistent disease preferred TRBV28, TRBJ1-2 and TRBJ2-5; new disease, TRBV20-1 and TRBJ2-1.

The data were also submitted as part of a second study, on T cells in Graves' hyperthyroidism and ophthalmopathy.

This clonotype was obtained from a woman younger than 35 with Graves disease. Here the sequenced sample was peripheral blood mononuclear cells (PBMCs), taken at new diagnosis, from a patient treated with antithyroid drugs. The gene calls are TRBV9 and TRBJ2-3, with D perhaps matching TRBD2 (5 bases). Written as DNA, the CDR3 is TGTGCCAGCAGCGTAGACGGGGTGACAGATACGCAGTATTTT. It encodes CASSVDGVTDTQYF.